This TCR beta chain was documented in a study of patients with pleural tuberculosis (dated by TCRdb to about 2014). Within its sample, this clonotype is medium-sized (0.01 to 0.1%). This receptor's antigen is unknown. There are no base qualities to consult, and no much larger clone falls within one base. Germline trimming amounts to 3 bases on V and 4 bases on J, with 1 as the count of junction bases outside the gene matches. Based on the germline V gene, the CDR1 and CDR2 sequences are KGHSH and LQKENI. CDR3 length: 14 amino acids, cysteine to phenylalanine. Of the read, only the CDR3 DNA is kept; its 42 bases are in frame from base 1. The sample was run on an Illumina Genome Analyzer IIx. TCRdb reworked the public reads: Q25 trimming with fastp, MiXCR clone assembly, productive beta chains retained. Under each unique CDR3 protein, matching rows form one entry showing the most common genes and DNA. In all, the sample holds about 30,000 distinct CDR3 sequences, and under 20% of those were seen once. Jointly, the top ten make up about 4% of the sample.

The V and J genes are TRBV18 and TRBJ1-1, and TRBD1 matches 11 of the central bases. The clonotype comes from a human donor with pleural tuberculosis. The specimen was peripheral blood. The nucleotide sequence reads TGTGCCAGCTCACCCGGGACAGGGGGCACTGAAGCTTTCTTT. This is translated as CASSPGTGGTEAFF.